These 16 T cell receptor beta chains share one sample of origin, sequenced in a study of regulatory T cells in long-lasting Graves disease. Time point denoted: persistent/refractory GD, antithyroid drugs over 5 years with positive TRAb. The TCR library was made from RNA extracted from PBMCs. Investigators prepared the TCR beta libraries by applying iRepertoire HTBI primers and Arm-PCR of CDR3 regions. TCRdb processed the multiplex PCR reads anew with MiXCR; each CDR3 protein has one entry. The repertoire holds roughly 400,000 distinct CDR3 sequences, about 20% seen once, with around 20% in the top ten. The source was peripheral blood mononuclear cells (PBMCs), collected when the disease was refractory, from a patient treated with antithyroid drugs. The receptors shown here come from a female donor with Graves disease.

This clonotype was found many times. The rearrangement joins TRBV12-3 or TRBV12-4 to TRBJ2-5; 9 bases map to TRBD2. V gave up 6 bases and J gave up 2 bases; unmatched junction bases: 1. The CDR3 spans 13 residues. The CDR3 DNA sequence: TGTGCCAGCAGGAGCGGGAGGCAAGAGACCCAGTACTTC. Translated, it gives CASRSGRQETQYF.

The sample holds a few counts of this clonotype. The chain uses TRBV7-2 and TRBJ1-1; no firm D call. Trimming removed 2 bases from V and 3 bases from J, with 7 bases in between. The CDR3 loop spans 13 amino acids. Germline CDR1 reads SGHTA; CDR2 reads FQGNSA. DNA of the CDR3: TGTGCCAGCAGCTTAAAGAGGTACACTGAAGCTTTCTTT. Its translation is CASSLKRYTEAFF.

The chain combines TRBV7-3 with TRBJ2-2, with 9 nucleotides matching TRBD2. Per germline, CDR1 SGHTA and CDR2 FQGTGA. This CDR3 comprises 14 residues. V gave up 6 bases and J gave up 2 bases; unmatched junction bases: 1. The CDR3 nucleotides read TGTGCCAGCAGTAGCGGGAGAAACACCGGGGAGCTGTTTTTT. It encodes CASSSGRNTGELFF.

Ten or more counts support this clonotype. The chain joins TRBV28 to TRBJ2-5, with D hard to call. The ends were cut back, 1 base at V and 6 bases at J, with 12 bases in the middle. CDR1 is MDHEN and CDR2 is SYDVKM in the germline V gene. CDR3 length equals 14 residues. The DNA of the CDR3 is TGTGCCAGCAGTTTATCGGGTGCATCGAAGACCCAGTACTTC. Translated, it gives CASSLSGASKTQYF.

There are many counts of this clonotype. The CDR3 DNA reads TGTGCCAGCAGTCTAAGGACTAGCGGGCGAGAGACCCAGTACTTC. Its translation: CASSLRTSGRETQYF. This sequence joins TRBV2 and TRBJ2-5; the match to TRBD2 covers 11 bases. Germline-derived CDR1 and CDR2 are SNHLY and FYNNEI. The CDR3 contains 15 residues. V lost 5 bases, J lost 4 bases, and 6 bases stayed unmatched.

This rearrangement joins TRBV6-1 to TRBJ1-4, with TRBD1 matching 9 bases. Germline CDR1 MNHNS, CDR2 SASEGT. This CDR3 is 12 amino acids long. Trimming took 11 bases from V and 6 from J; bases not matched to a gene: 4. In DNA, the CDR3 is TGTGCCTTACAGGGGGCGGATGAAAAACTGTTTTTT. Translating gives CALQGADEKLFF.

This clonotype showed up many times. The chain has TRBV6-1 and TRBJ2-7, with D hard to call. Germline V gene data show CDR1 as MNHNS and CDR2 as SASEGT. V was pared by 6 bases and J by 0 bases, with 12 bases between. CDR3 length: 14 residues. The CDR3 DNA reads as TGTGCCAGCAGGACTTGGCCCCCCTCCTACGAGCAGTACTTC. This translates into CASRTWPPSYEQYF.

At least ten counts were recorded for this clonotype. The chain is built from TRBV12-3 or TRBV12-4 and TRBJ1-5; 11 bases are shared with TRBD1. J lost 6 bases, V lost 1 base, and 2 bases had no gene match. The CDR3 loop spans 15 amino acids. The CDR3 region has the DNA TGTGCCAGCAGTTTAGGGGGGACAGGGGGTCAGCCCCAGCATTTT. This gives the protein CASSLGGTGGQPQHF.

This clonotype was counted a few times. The V and J genes are TRBV27 and TRBJ2-7; TRBD2 agrees at 7 bases. CDR1 and CDR2 (germline): MNHEY, SMNVEV (reference sequence). Trimming removed 4 bases from V and 3 bases from J; junction bases left unmatched: 6. This CDR3 has 14 residues. The CDR3 DNA reads as TGTGCCAGCAGTTCGGGACTACTCCACTACGAGCAGTACTTC. It codes for CASSSGLLHYEQYF.

The V and J genes are TRBV7-9 and TRBJ1-5; D perhaps matches TRBD1 (5 bases). The CDR3 has 15 amino acids. Germline loops: CDR1 SEHNR, CDR2 FQNEAQ (reference sequence). Trimming removed 5 bases at V and 2 bases at J, with 13 bases between. The DNA of the CDR3 is TGTGCCAGCAGCCCCCCGACAGTGGGCAATCAGCCCCAGCATTTT. Its protein is CASSPPTVGNQPQHF.

This clonotype occurred a few times. The chain links TRBV6-1 to TRBJ1-5; TRBD1 matches 7 bases. Germline trimming cut 7 bases from V and 4 bases from J; bases unmatched to any gene: 4. This CDR3 is built from 13 residues. Per the germline V gene, CDR1 is MNHNS and CDR2 is SASEGT. The DNA for the CDR3 is TGTGCCAGCACAGCGGACAGGAATCAGCCCCAGCATTTT. Translating gives CASTADRNQPQHF.

This rearrangement joins TRBV30 to TRBJ1-6; D is possibly TRBD1 (5 bases). Germline CDR1 and CDR2: GTSNPN and SVGIG (reference sequence). This CDR3 spans 14 amino acids. V was trimmed by 3 bases and J by 7 bases, leaving 13 bases between them. The CDR3 spells CAWSGGERNSPLHF. The CDR3 bases are TGTGCCTGGAGCGGAGGGGAGAGGAATTCACCCCTCCACTTT.

The chain couples TRBV7-2 to TRBJ2-4; 8 nucleotides align to TRBD2. The CDR3 covers 17 residues. Losses at the gene ends were 0 bases for V and 0 bases for J; bases not matched to a gene: 4. Germline V lookup: CDR1 SGHTA, CDR2 FQGNSA. CDR3 coding DNA: TGTGCCAGCAGCTTAGCGGGTAGCGGGATAGCCAAAAACATTCAGTACTTC. Its protein is CASSLAGSGIAKNIQYF.

This clonotype appeared a few times. The V call is TRBV3-1, the J call TRBJ2-7, with TRBD2 matching 8 bases. The V and J ends lost 0 bases and 2 bases, in that order; junction bases with no gene match: 9. The CDR3 is 17 residues long. CDR1 is LGHDT, CDR2 YNNKEL, per germline (reference sequence). The CDR3 DNA reads TGTGCCAGCAGCCAAGAATTCGCGGGAGGTCGGGCCTACGAGCAGTACTTC. Protein product: CASSQEFAGGRAYEQYF.

This clonotype was picked up many times. The chain couples TRBV6-5 to TRBJ2-7; D call uncertain. Trimming pared 0 bases from V and 0 bases from J, leaving 6 bases between. Germline V gives CDR1 MNHEY, CDR2 SVGAGI. This CDR3 region has 14 residues. CDR3: CASSYSRSSYEQYF. As DNA, the CDR3 is TGTGCCAGCAGTTACTCCAGGTCCTCCTACGAGCAGTACTTC.

The chain combines TRBV6-1 with TRBJ1-6, with 9 nucleotides matching TRBD1. Trimming removed 8 bases from V and 8 bases from J; junction bases left unmatched: 7. The CDR3 extends over 14 amino acids. Germline V lookup: CDR1 MNHNS, CDR2 SASEGT. In nucleotides, the CDR3 is TGTGCCAGCTCGACAGGGGGTAATTATTCACCCCTCCACTTT. It codes for CASSTGGNYSPLHF.